Following are 30 T cell receptor beta chains from one sample sequenced in a study of technical replicates of blood from a handful of donors. Profiling relied on immunoSEQ multiplex PCR, and the TCRdb table lists in-frame clones only, not all of them. The sample comprises roughly 15,000 clones, approximately 78% of which are singletons, and approximately 12% rests with the top ten. Specimen: PBMCs. The receptors originated from a human donor in good health.

The chain recombines TRBV19 with TRBJ2-2, with D possibly TRBD2 on 6 matching bases. Per the germline V gene, CDR1 is LNHDA and CDR2 is SQIVND (reference sequence). V was trimmed by 6 bases and J by 1 base, leaving 15 bases between them. This CDR3 contains 16 residues. CDR3 amino acids: CASRGFGRMNTGELFF. The CDR3 DNA sequence: TGTGCCAGTAGGGGCTTTGGGAGGATGAACACCGGGGAGCTGTTTTTT.

V usage is TRBV30 and J usage is TRBJ1-2, with TRBD1 matching 10 bases. Trimming cost V 5 bases and J 6 bases; bases outside gene matches: 6. The CDR3 contains 13 residues. Germline V gives CDR1 GTSNPN, CDR2 SVGIG (reference sequence). CDR3 nucleotides: TGTGCCTGGGAGGGACAGGGGCCAGATGGCTACACCTTC. Translation gives CAWEGQGPDGYTF.

For the CDR3, the DNA is TGCGCCAGCAGCTACTTCGCCGGGGCCTACGAGCAGTACTTC. Amino acid sequence: CASSYFAGAYEQYF. This chain links TRBV5-1 with TRBJ2-7; the D gene is possibly TRBD2 (5 bases). CDR1 is SGHRS, CDR2 YFSETQ, per germline. CDR3 length equals 14 residues. V lost 3 bases and J lost 2, with 12 bases in between.

This rearrangement joins TRBV7-8 to TRBJ2-7; TRBD1 matches 7 bases. Germline V gene sequence: CDR1 SGHVS, CDR2 FQNEAQ. The CDR3 extends over 14 amino acids. The J segment lost 6 bases and the V segment lost 1 base, leaving 6 bases of the junction unmatched. The CDR3, as DNA: TGTGCCAGCAGCTTAGGTGGGACAGTCGTCGAGCAGTACTTC. Its translation is CASSLGGTVVEQYF.

J is TRBJ1-4 and V is TRBV5-1, with 9 nucleotides matching TRBD1. The length of the CDR3 is 16 residues. Germline-derived CDR1 and CDR2 are SGHRS and YFSETQ. Trimming removed 0 bases from V and 7 bases from J; junction bases left unmatched: 7. The CDR3 is CASSLEGQGGVEKLFF. The CDR3 coding sequence is TGCGCCAGCAGCTTGGAGGGACAGGGTGGGGTTGAAAAACTGTTTTTT.

In its sample, this clone was seen once. The chain's CDR3 is CASSLTSSQETQYF. The DNA of the CDR3 is TGTGCCAGCAGCTTGACTAGCAGCCAAGAGACCCAGTACTTC. This chain connects TRBV7-6 to TRBJ2-5; the match to TRBD2 covers 7 bases. The CDR3 contains 14 residues. J gave up 1 base and V 3 bases, and 2 bases lay outside the gene matches. Germline V gene data show CDR1 as SGHVS and CDR2 as FNYEAQ.

V gene TRBV6-1 combines with J gene TRBJ1-1; the D is unclear. Germline CDR1 and CDR2: MNHNS and SASEGT. There are 14 residues in the CDR3. V dropped 2 bases and J dropped 1 base, with 8 bases sitting between them. Here the CDR3 DNA reads TGTGCCAGCAGTGAACAAGCGGAGAACACTGAAGCTTTCTTT. Translated, it gives CASSEQAENTEAFF.

This sequence joins TRBV29-1 and TRBJ1-1, with 7 positions matching TRBD1. Germline V CDR1 and CDR2: SQVTM, ANQGSEA. Unmatched junction bases numbered 7, after V lost 6 bases and J lost 6 bases. The CDR3 spans 12 residues. In DNA form, the CDR3 reads TGCAGCGTCCAGACAGGGCCGGCTGAAGCTTTCTTT. This translates into CSVQTGPAEAFF.

V and J are TRBV27 and TRBJ2-1, with a possible D match to TRBD2 (8 bases). The CDR3 is made up of 16 amino acids. Germline V gene data show CDR1 as MNHEY and CDR2 as SMNVEV (reference sequence). V shed 4 bases and J shed 4 bases, with 17 bases lying between them. The DNA of the CDR3 is TGTGCCAGCAGTTGGGGGACTAGGGGGCCTTACAATGAGCAGTTCTTC. Its translation: CASSWGTRGPYNEQFF.

The chain recombines TRBV5-1 with TRBJ2-5, with D tentatively TRBD1 (5 bases). The V end was cut by 0 bases, the J end by 6 bases, with 15 bases between. The length of the CDR3 is 15 residues. Per the germline V gene, CDR1 is SGHRS and CDR2 is YFSETQ. The DNA for the CDR3 is TGCGCCAGCAGCTTGGGTCTATCGCAGGGCCAGACCCAGTACTTC. Its translation is CASSLGLSQGQTQYF.

This chain links TRBV28 with TRBJ2-3; 9 nucleotides agree with TRBD2. The germline V gene encodes CDR1 MDHEN and CDR2 SYDVKM. The trim removed 4 bases at V and 5 bases at J, leaving 10 bases unmatched. This CDR3 is 16 amino acids long. The CDR3 DNA is TGTGCCAGCAGTTCGAAATTAGCGGGAGAGGAAGATACGCAGTATTTT. This sequence encodes CASSSKLAGEEDTQYF.

The J gene is TRBJ2-3, the V gene TRBV6-4, with D unresolved. The CDR3 runs to 15 residues. The V gene's germline CDR1 is MRHNA and CDR2 SNTAGT. Trimming removed 0 bases from V and 8 bases from J, with 15 bases in between. The CDR3 coding sequence is TGTGCCAGCAGTGACTCCAGCGCTAGGTTTGGTACGCAGTATTTT. This translates into CASSDSSARFGTQYF.

The genes are TRBV27 and TRBJ1-5, with 10 bases that match TRBD1. V trimming: 4 bases; J trimming: 0 bases; junction bases outside the gene matches: 9. Germline loops: CDR1 MNHEY, CDR2 SMNVEV (reference sequence). This CDR3 comprises 18 residues. The CDR3 bases are TGTGCCAGCAGTTCTCGGACAGGGGGGACCATTAGCAATCAGCCCCAGCATTTT. It codes for CASSSRTGGTISNQPQHF.

The chain joins TRBV19 to TRBJ2-1; 8 bases line up with TRBD1. The germline gives CDR1 LNHDA, CDR2 SQIVND (reference sequence). The CDR3 contains 14 residues. The ends lost 2 bases at V and 6 bases at J; junction bases unmatched: 3. The CDR3 DNA reads TGTGCCAGTAGTATACAGGGGGCCGGCAATGAGCAGTTCTTC. Its translation: CASSIQGAGNEQFF.

This clone was counted between two and nine times. The chain combines TRBV5-1 with TRBJ1-1; 7 bases are shared with TRBD1. The CDR3 has 16 residues. The V gene's germline CDR1 is SGHRS and CDR2 YFSETQ. The trim removed 5 bases at V and 3 bases at J, leaving 13 bases unmatched. CDR3 protein: CASSSTGQGTYTEAFF. The CDR3 bases are TGCGCCAGCAGTTCGACAGGGCAGGGGACCTACACTGAAGCTTTCTTT.

This clone has just one count. This chain joins TRBV30 and TRBJ1-5; TRBD1 aligns across 8 bases. The CDR3 covers 14 residues. Germline CDR1 GTSNPN, CDR2 SVGIG (reference sequence). After removal of 0 bases from V and 6 bases from J, the junction contained 4 bases not matched to a gene. The CDR3 DNA sequence: TGTGCCTGGAGTGTAACAGGGGGGCCTCAGCCCCAGCATTTT. It yields the protein CAWSVTGGPQPQHF. Supplemented by reference TRBV30 and TRBJ1-5, the full variable domain reads SQTIHQWPATLVQPVGSPLSLECTVEGTSNPNLYWYRQAAGRGLQLLFYSVGIGQISSEVPQNLSASRPQDRQFILSSKKLLLSDSGFYLCAWSVTGGPQPQHFGDGTRLSIL.

The J gene is TRBJ2-7, the V gene TRBV10-2, with 9 bases that match TRBD2. This CDR3 has 14 residues. CDR1 and CDR2 from the germline V gene are WSHSY and SAAADI. The J segment lost 2 bases and the V segment lost 6 bases, leaving 5 bases of the junction unmatched. The CDR3 region is CASRLAGVAYEQYF. CDR3 DNA: TGCGCCAGCAGATTAGCGGGAGTCGCCTACGAGCAGTACTTC.

The rearrangement links TRBV5-5 to TRBJ2-7; D gene ambiguous. The CDR3 has 11 residues. V was cut by 2 bases and J by 3 bases, with 3 bases left in between. In germline, CDR1 is SGHKS, CDR2 YYEKEE (reference sequence). CDR3 DNA sequence: TGTGCCAGCAGCTTTCTCTACGAGCAGTACTTC. The encoded protein is CASSFLYEQYF.

DNA of the CDR3: TGTGCCAGCAGTTTATTTTCCGTTTCTGAGGCCCAGCATTTT. Residues: CASSLFSVSEAQHF. The chain recombines TRBV27 with TRBJ1-5; no definite D call. The CDR3 loop spans 14 amino acids. Germline lookup yields CDR1 MNHEY and CDR2 SMNVEV (reference sequence). V dropped 1 base and J dropped 11 bases, with 15 bases sitting between them.

The chain combines TRBV18 with TRBJ2-7; D gene uncertain. Germline values: CDR1 KGHSH, CDR2 LQKENI. V gave up 6 bases and J gave up 2 bases, with 14 bases separating them. The CDR3 runs to 14 residues. The CDR3 spells CASSIGGAAYEQYF. CDR3 in DNA: TGTGCCAGCTCCATAGGCGGCGCCGCCTACGAGCAGTACTTC.

This sequence joins TRBV29-1 and TRBJ2-7; weak D call: TRBD2 (5 bases). This CDR3 is 13 amino acids long. In germline, CDR1 is SQVTM, CDR2 ANQGSEA. V was clipped by 2 bases and J by 0 bases, with 8 bases between them. DNA for the CDR3: TGCAGCGTTGAAACGGGATCCTCCTACGAGCAGTACTTC. Translated: CSVETGSSYEQYF.

This sequence joins TRBV18 and TRBJ1-2; 8 nucleotides agree with TRBD1. The germline CDR1 and CDR2 sequences are KGHSH and LQKENI. The CDR3 has 13 residues. Unmatched junction bases numbered 0, after V lost 3 bases and J lost 3 bases. The CDR3 spells CASSPTGDYGYTF. The CDR3 nucleotides read TGTGCCAGCTCACCGACAGGGGACTATGGCTACACCTTC.

J is TRBJ1-4 and V is TRBV6-1; 11 bases align to TRBD1. V trimming: 4 bases; J trimming: 5 bases; junction bases outside the gene matches: 6. The CDR3 is made up of 16 amino acids. Germline CDR1 MNHNS, CDR2 SASEGT. CDR3 sequence (DNA): TGTGCCAGCAGTGCCGGGACAGGGGGAACAAATGAAAAACTGTTTTTT. Translating it yields CASSAGTGGTNEKLFF.

V usage is TRBV29-1 and J usage is TRBJ2-5, with 8 bases identical to TRBD1. Germline loops: CDR1 SQVTM, CDR2 ANQGSEA. CDR3 size: 14 residues. Losses at the gene ends were 7 bases for V and 4 bases for J; bases not matched to a gene: 11. The CDR3 spells CSASRQGSLETQYF. DNA for the CDR3: TGCAGCGCCTCACGACAGGGGAGTTTAGAGACCCAGTACTTC.

DNA of the CDR3: TGCGCCAGCAGCCAAGACACAGGTCATAATGAAAAACTGTTTTTT. As protein: CASSQDTGHNEKLFF. This chain uses TRBV4-1 with TRBJ1-4, with TRBD1 as a possible D gene (5 bases). From germline, CDR1 is MGHRA and CDR2 YSYEKL. Between the trimmed V and J ends, which lost 0 bases and 4 bases, there was a span of 9 bases. The CDR3 spans 15 residues.

This clone was found a few times. The chain joins TRBV15 to TRBJ1-6, with D tentatively TRBD1 (5 bases). Germline V gives CDR1 LNHNV, CDR2 YYDKDF (reference sequence). This CDR3 spans 14 amino acids. V was trimmed by 2 bases and J by 3 bases, leaving 5 bases between them. DNA for the CDR3: TGTGCCACCAGCAGACAGGGCTATAATTCACCCCTCCACTTT. Its protein is CATSRQGYNSPLHF.

This chain joins TRBV7-6 and TRBJ2-5; possibly TRBD2 for D (7 bases). The CDR3 sequence is 15 residues long. The germline V and J ends were trimmed by 1 base and 5 bases, with 14 bases remaining between them. Looked up from germline, CDR1 is SGHVS and CDR2 is FNYEAQ. The CDR3 here is CASSLEGGRDETQYF. CDR3 bases: TGTGCCAGCAGCTTAGAGGGGGGGCGCGATGAGACCCAGTACTTC.

The chain links TRBV2 to TRBJ2-1, with 7 bases lining up with TRBD2. CDR3 size: 14 residues. The V and J ends lost 4 bases and 6 bases, in that order; junction bases with no gene match: 6. The germline CDR1 and CDR2 sequences are SNHLY and FYNNEI. The CDR3: CASSAAGVGNEQFF. In nucleotides, the CDR3 is TGTGCCAGCAGTGCTGCGGGAGTGGGCAATGAGCAGTTCTTC.

J is TRBJ2-2 and V is TRBV18; TRBD1 agrees at 7 bases. This CDR3 has 16 amino acids. The trim removed 3 bases at V and 3 bases at J, leaving 7 bases unmatched. Germline V gene lookup returns CDR1 KGHSH and CDR2 LQKENI. CDR3 loop: CASSPRGGLDTGELFF. CDR3 nucleotide sequence: TGTGCCAGCTCACCGCGAGGGGGCCTCGACACCGGGGAGCTGTTTTTT.

The chain joins TRBV14 to TRBJ2-1; perhaps TRBD2 as D (6 bases). Germline V gives CDR1 SGHDN, CDR2 FVKESK. The CDR3 totals 14 residues. V was clipped by 3 bases and J by 7 bases, with 13 bases between them. The CDR3 DNA sequence: TGTGCCAGCAGCCAGGGAGGAGGGGTTAATGAGCAGTTCTTC. Residues: CASSQGGGVNEQFF.